These T cell receptor beta chains were read from a single sample in a study of blood T cell repertoires in COVID-19. Clones were sequenced by immunoSEQ multiplex PCR, and TCRdb holds only the in-frame ones, with some missing. The data contain about 80,000 clones, 80% to 90% of them singletons. The specimen sequenced was peripheral blood. The receptors originated from an elderly man with active or convalescent COVID-19. Each CDR3 is given with its conserved first and last residue. The D gene is left open where the match is weak. Not every row has a clone size; where given, it reads once, few, many or a size class.

D gene,V gene,clone size,CDR3 protein
NA,TRBV3-1/TRBV3-2,NA,CASRAGLMSEQYF
NA,TRBV7-3,NA,CASSRTTGEQETQYF
NA,TRBV18,NA,CASSPFFRSERSNYGYTF
NA,TRBV28,NA,CASSLWGRGNTIYF
NA,TRBV28,NA,CASREQGQDSPLHF
TRBD2,TRBV19,NA,CASSIGVSGGQETQYF
NA,TRBV5-6,NA,CASSFTTGRNYGYTF
TRBD2,TRBV3-1/TRBV3-2,NA,CASSQDPGTSSYNEQFF
NA,TRBV3-1/TRBV3-2,NA,CASSHSGEQYF
TRBD1,TRBV4-3,NA,CASSQDPGGIEKLFF
NA,TRBV5-6,NA,CASALAGPLSGANVLTF
TRBD1,TRBV13,NA,CASSIRDRGSTEAFF
NA,TRBV9,NA,CASSAITPHRNEQFF
NA,TRBV6-5,few,CASSYTREGNTEAFF
NA,TRBV10-3,NA,CAISRGRENQPQHF
TRBD2,TRBV4-1,few,CASRSLWLAESTDTQYF
TRBD2,TRBV4-1,NA,CASSQALAVQETQYF
TRBD1,TRBV19,NA,CASSTRQGGVGQPQHF
NA,TRBV5-4,NA,CASSFQGGNQPQHF
TRBD1,TRBV7-9,NA,CASSRQGAGYGYTF
NA,TRBV6-1,NA,CASSEFDFFSTDTQYF
TRBD2,TRBV15,NA,CATSQAGDYNEQFF
NA,TRBV19,NA,CASSTPPSFGTGELFF
NA,TRBV11-3,NA,CASSLNPGGSSGELFF
NA,TRBV6-5,NA,CASTPMMNTGELFF
TRBD2,TRBV11-3,few,CASSPGLAQSNTGELFF
TRBD1,TRBV5-6,NA,CASSLRQGRSSYEQYF
TRBD1,TRBV28,NA,CASSPGQGREQYF
NA,TRBV12-3/TRBV12-4,NA,CANQGRSGNTIYF
NA,TRBV4-2,NA,CASSQLSGAGTDTQYF
NA,TRBV7-9,NA,CASSPVNSPLHF
TRBD1,TRBV5-6,NA,CASRPRQGDYSNQPQHF
NA,TRBV28,NA,CASHLHPVVNTEAFF
NA,TRBV6-5,NA,CASRFDTRHLYF
NA,TRBV19,NA,CASNLLGATEAFF
TRBD2,TRBV2,NA,CASSESSGMDEQYF
NA,TRBV7-2,few,CASSFRRGFNSPLHF
NA,TRBV21-1,few,CASSKKILFVEGTYYEQYF
NA,TRBV2,NA,CASSDLQGDNSPLHF
NA,TRBV9,NA,CASSVRGSPNTGELFF
TRBD1,TRBV18,NA,CASSPGTGVDGNQPQHF
NA,TRBV3-1/TRBV3-2,NA,CASSQVGGQNTGELFF
TRBD2,TRBV6-5,NA,CASRGAGTGELFF
NA,TRBV28,NA,CASSPSSGRQLFF
NA,TRBV6-6,NA,CASDTLFKETQYF
TRBD1,TRBV6-5,NA,CASRGPGTGNTEAFF
NA,TRBV2,once,CASRDTQGFNYGYTF
NA,TRBV30,NA,CAWSQGVWVEAFF
NA,TRBV2,NA,CASQLAWALYGYTF
TRBD1,TRBV12-3/TRBV12-4,NA,CASSPGQHYGYTF